Here is one T cell receptor beta chain with its context. The sample is drawn from a study of T cell repertoires in ileal Crohn's disease. Background on the study: At surgery, around 40% of patients smoked, with median disease duration 7.9 years. Thiopurines (approximately ten) or anti-TNF agents (approximately 20) were given postoperatively to about half.

The CDR3 runs to 15 residues. The germline gives CDR1 MNHNS, CDR2 SASEGT. With 6 bases removed from V and 1 base from J, the gap between germline ends came to 13 bases. The time point: inflamed ileum from the surgical specimen. Some clones are missing from TCRdb's copy, which holds only in-frame ones; the method was immunoSEQ multiplex PCR. The profile shows approximately 14,000 clones, less than 85% of them singletons. The sample consisted of ileal tissue. The sequence derives from an adult with Crohn's disease. The chain uses TRBV6-1 and TRBJ2-4; perhaps TRBD1 as D (6 bases). CDR3 in amino acids: CASSAQQGAKNIQYF. The CDR3 nucleotides read TGTGCCAGCAGCGCCCAGCAGGGGGCCAAAAACATTCAGTACTTC.